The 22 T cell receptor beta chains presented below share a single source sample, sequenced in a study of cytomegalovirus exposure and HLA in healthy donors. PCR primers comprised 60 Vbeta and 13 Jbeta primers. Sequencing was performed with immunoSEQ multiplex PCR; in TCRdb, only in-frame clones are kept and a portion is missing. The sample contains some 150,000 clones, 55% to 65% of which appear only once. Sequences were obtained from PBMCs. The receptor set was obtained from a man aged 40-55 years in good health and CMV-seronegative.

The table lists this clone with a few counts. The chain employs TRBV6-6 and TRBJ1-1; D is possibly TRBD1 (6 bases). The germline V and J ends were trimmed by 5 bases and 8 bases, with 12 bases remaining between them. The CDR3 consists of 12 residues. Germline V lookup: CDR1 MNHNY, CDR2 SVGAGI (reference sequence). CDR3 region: CASSQSGTEAFF. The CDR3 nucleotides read TGTGCCAGCAGTCAATCCGGGACAGAAGCTTTCTTT.

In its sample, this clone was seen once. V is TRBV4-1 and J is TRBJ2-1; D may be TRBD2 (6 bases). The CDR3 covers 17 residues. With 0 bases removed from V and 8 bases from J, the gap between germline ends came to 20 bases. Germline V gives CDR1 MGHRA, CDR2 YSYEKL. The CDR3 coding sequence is TGCGCCAGCAGCCAAGATGACCTGAGCGGGTATAGGGATGAGCAGTTCTTC. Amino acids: CASSQDDLSGYRDEQFF.

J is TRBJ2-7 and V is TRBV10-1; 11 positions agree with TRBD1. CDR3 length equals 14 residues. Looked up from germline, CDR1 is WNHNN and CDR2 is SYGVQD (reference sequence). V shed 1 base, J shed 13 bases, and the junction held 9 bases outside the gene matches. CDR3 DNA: TGCGCCAGCAGTGAGTTCTATCGGGACAGGGGGGGATACTTC. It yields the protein CASSEFYRDRGGYF.

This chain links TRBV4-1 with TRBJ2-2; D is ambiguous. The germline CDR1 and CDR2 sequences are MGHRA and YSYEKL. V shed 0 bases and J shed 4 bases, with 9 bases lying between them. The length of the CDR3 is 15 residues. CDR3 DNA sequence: TGCGCCAGCAGCCAAGATCCTAGTCGCACCGGGGAGCTGTTTTTT. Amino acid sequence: CASSQDPSRTGELFF.

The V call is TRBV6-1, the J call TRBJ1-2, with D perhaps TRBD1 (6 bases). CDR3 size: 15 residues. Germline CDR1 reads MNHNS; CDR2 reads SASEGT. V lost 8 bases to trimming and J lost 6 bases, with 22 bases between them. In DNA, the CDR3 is TGTGCCAGCTATGACCAGGGGACCCATGTGGATGGCTACACCTTC. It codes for CASYDQGTHVDGYTF.

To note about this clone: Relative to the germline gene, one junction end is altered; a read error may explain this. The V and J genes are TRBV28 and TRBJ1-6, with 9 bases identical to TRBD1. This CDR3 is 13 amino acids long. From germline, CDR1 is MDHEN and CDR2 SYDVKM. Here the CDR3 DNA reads TGTGCCAGCTGGGACAGGGATTTTAAAGTCCTAACCTTT. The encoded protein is CASWDRDFKVLTF.

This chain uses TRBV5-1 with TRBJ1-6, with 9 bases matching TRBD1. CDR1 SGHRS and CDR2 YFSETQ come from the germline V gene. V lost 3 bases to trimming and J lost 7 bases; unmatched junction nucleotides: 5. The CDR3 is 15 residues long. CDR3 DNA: TGCGCCAGCAGCTGGGGGGACAGGGACAATTCACCCCTCCACTTT. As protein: CASSWGDRDNSPLHF. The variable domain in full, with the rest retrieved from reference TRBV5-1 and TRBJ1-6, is KAGVTQTPRYLIKTRGQQVTLSCSPISGHRSVSWYQQTPGQGLQFLFEYFSETQRNKGNFPGRFSGRQFSNSRSEMNVSTLELGDSALYLCASSWGDRDNSPLHFGNGTRLTVT.

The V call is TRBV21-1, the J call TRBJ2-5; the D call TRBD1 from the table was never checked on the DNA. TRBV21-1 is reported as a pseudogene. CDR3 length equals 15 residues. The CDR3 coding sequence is TGTGCCAGCAGCAAATCCGGGACAGGGGGGGAGACCCAGTACTTC. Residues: CASSKSGTGGETQYF.

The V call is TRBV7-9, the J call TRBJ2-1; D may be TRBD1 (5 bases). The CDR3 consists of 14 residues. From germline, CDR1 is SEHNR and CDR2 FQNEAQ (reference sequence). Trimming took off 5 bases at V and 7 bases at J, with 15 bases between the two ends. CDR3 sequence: CASSRSNDRNEQFF. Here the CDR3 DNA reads TGTGCCAGCAGCCGCTCGAACGACAGAAATGAGCAGTTCTTC.

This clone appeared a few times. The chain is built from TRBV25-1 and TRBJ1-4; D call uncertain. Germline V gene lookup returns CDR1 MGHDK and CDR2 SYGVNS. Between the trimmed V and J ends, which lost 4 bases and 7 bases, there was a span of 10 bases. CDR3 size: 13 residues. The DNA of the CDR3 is TGTGCCAGCAGTGCCTCCTTGAGTGAAAAACTGTTTTTT. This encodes CASSASLSEKLFF.

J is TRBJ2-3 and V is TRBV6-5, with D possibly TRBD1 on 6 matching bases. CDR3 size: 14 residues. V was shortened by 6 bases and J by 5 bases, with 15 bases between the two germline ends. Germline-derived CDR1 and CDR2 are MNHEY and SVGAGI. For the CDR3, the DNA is TGTGCCAGCAGACGAAAGACCAGGGGAGATACGCAGTATTTT. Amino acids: CASRRKTRGDTQYF.

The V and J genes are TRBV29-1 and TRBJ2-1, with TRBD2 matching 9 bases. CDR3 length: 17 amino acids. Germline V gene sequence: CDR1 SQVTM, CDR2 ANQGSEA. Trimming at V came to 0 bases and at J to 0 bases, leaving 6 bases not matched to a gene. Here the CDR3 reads CSVEDSGGFRSYNEQFF. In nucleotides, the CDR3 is TGCAGCGTTGAAGACAGCGGGGGGTTCCGCTCCTACAATGAGCAGTTCTTC.

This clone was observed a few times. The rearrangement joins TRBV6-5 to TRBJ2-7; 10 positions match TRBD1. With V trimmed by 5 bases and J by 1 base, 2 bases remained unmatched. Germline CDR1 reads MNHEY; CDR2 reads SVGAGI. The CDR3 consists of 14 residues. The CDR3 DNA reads TGTGCCAGCAGTAAGGGACAGGGGTCCTACGAGCAGTACTTC. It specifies CASSKGQGSYEQYF.

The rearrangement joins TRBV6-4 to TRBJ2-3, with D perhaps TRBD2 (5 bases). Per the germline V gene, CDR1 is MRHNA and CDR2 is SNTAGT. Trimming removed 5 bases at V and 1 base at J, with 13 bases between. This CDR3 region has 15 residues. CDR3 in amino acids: CASSSGRDRTDTQYF. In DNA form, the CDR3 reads TGTGCCAGCAGTTCAGGTCGGGATCGCACAGATACGCAGTATTTT.

The chain's CDR3 is CASSLVGGGITYEQYF. CDR3 bases: TGTGCCAGCAGCTTAGTTGGCGGGGGGATAACCTACGAGCAGTACTTC. V gene TRBV7-2 combines with J gene TRBJ2-7; 8 bases line up with TRBD2. The germline gives CDR1 SGHTA, CDR2 FQGNSA. V was clipped by 1 base and J by 2 bases; unmatched bases: 7. The CDR3 has 16 residues.

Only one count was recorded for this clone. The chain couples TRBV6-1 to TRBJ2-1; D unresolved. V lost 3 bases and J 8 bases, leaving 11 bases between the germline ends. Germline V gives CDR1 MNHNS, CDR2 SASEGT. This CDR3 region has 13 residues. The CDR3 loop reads CASSERRTYEQFF. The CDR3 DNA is TGTGCCAGCAGTGAGAGGCGAACCTATGAGCAGTTCTTC.

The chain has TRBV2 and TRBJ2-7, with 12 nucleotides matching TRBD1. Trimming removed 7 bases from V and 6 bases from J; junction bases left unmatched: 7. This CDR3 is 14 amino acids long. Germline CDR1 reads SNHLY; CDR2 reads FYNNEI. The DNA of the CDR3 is TGTGCCAGCACCGAAAGGGACAGGGGGCTCGAGCAGTACTTC. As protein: CASTERDRGLEQYF.

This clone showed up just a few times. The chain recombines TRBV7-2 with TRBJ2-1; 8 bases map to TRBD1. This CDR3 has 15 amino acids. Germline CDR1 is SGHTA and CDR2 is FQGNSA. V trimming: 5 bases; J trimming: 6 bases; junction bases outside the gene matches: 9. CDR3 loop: CASSASGGFVNEQFF. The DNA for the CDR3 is TGTGCCAGCAGCGCCTCAGGGGGCTTTGTCAATGAGCAGTTCTTC. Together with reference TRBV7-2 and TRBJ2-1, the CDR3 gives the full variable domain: GAGVSQSPSNKVTEKGKDVELRCDPISGHTALYWYRQSLGQGLEFLIYFQGNSAPDKSGLPSDRFSAERTGGSVSTLTIQRTQQEDSAVYLCASSASGGFVNEQFFGPGTRLTVL.

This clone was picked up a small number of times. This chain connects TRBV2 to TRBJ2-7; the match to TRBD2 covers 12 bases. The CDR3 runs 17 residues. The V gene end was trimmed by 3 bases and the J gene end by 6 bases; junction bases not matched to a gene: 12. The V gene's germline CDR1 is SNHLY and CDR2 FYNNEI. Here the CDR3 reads CASSEASGRAGGAEQYF. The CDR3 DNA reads TGTGCCAGCAGTGAGGCTAGCGGGAGGGCCGGCGGGGCCGAGCAGTACTTC.

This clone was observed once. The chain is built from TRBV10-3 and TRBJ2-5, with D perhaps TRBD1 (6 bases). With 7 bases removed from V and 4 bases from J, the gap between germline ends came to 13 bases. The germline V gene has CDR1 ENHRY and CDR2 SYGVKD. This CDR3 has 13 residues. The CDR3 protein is CAITPGVGETQYF. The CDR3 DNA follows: TGTGCCATCACCCCAGGGGTCGGAGAGACCCAGTACTTC.

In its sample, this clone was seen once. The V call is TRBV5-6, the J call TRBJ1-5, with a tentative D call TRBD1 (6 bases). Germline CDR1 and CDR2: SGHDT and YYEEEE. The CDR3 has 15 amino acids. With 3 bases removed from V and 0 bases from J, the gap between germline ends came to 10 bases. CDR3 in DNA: TGTGCCAGCAGCTACGGACAGCGTAGCAATCAGCCCCAGCATTTT. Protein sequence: CASSYGQRSNQPQHF.

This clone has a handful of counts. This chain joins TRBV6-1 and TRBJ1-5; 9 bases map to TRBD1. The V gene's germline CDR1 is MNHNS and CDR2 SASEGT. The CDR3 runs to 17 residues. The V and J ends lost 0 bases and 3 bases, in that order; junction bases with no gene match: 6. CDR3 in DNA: TGTGCCAGCAGTGAAGCAGGACAGGGGCTCAACAATCAGCCCCAGCATTTT. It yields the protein CASSEAGQGLNNQPQHF.